Each of the 24 T cell receptor beta chains below was sequenced from the same sample in a study of T cells after yellow fever vaccination. TCRdb re-called the 5' RACE reads with MiXCR, one entry per CDR3 protein. Of 450,000 to 550,000 distinct CDR3 sequences listed, 21% are singletons. Source: PBMCs, taken approximately 22 days after the first yellow fever vaccination. These receptors were obtained from a man aged 18 to 30 who received the YFV17D yellow fever vaccine.

This clonotype was observed a few times. CDR3 sequence (DNA): TGTGCCAGCAGCTTAGGAGGGACAGGGCATCAGCCCCAGCATTTT. Protein sequence: CASSLGGTGHQPQHF. The chain combines TRBV7-9 with TRBJ1-5; 9 nucleotides match TRBD1. Germline loops: CDR1 SEHNR, CDR2 FQNEAQ (reference sequence). With 1 base clipped from V and 5 bases from J, the junction kept 3 bases outside the gene matches. The CDR3 spans 15 residues.

This clonotype showed up just a few times. The chain joins TRBV3-1 to TRBJ2-7; D unclear. The length of the CDR3 is 15 residues. Between the trimmed V and J ends, which lost 4 bases and 0 bases, there was a span of 13 bases. The germline V gene has CDR1 LGHDT and CDR2 YNNKEL (reference sequence). In DNA, the CDR3 is TGTGCCAGCAGCCCCCAAGGAAGACTCTCCTACGAGCAGTACTTC. Its protein product is CASSPQGRLSYEQYF.

This chain joins TRBV5-6 and TRBJ1-4; TRBD1 matches 9 bases. There are 16 residues in the CDR3. Trimming removed 4 bases from V and 5 bases from J; junction bases left unmatched: 9. Germline V gene lookup returns CDR1 SGHDT and CDR2 YYEEEE. CDR3 loop: CASSAFTGGWNEKLFF. CDR3 sequence (DNA): TGTGCCAGCAGCGCCTTTACAGGGGGCTGGAATGAAAAACTGTTTTTT.

The V call is TRBV3-1, the J call TRBJ2-7; D may correspond to TRBD1 or TRBD2 (5 bases each). The CDR3 consists of 16 residues. Germline CDR1 and CDR2: LGHDT and YNNKEL (reference sequence). The germline V and J ends were trimmed by 3 bases and 0 bases, with 15 bases remaining between them. CDR3 loop: CASSQRYGTDSYEQYF. As DNA, the CDR3 is TGTGCCAGCAGCCAGAGGTATGGGACCGACTCCTACGAGCAGTACTTC.

This clonotype was seen a handful of times. This chain uses TRBV5-5 with TRBJ1-5; D is uncertain. The germline gives CDR1 SGHKS, CDR2 YYEKEE (reference sequence). The CDR3 sequence is 15 residues long. V was clipped by 0 bases and J by 4 bases, with 11 bases between them. The CDR3 spells CASSLERTGNQPQHF. CDR3 nucleotides: TGTGCCAGCAGCTTGGAACGTACGGGTAATCAGCCCCAGCATTTT.

CDR3 DNA sequence: TGCGCCAGCAGCCCGGGACTAGCGGGAGCCTACGAGCAGTACTTC. Translation: CASSPGLAGAYEQYF. The rearrangement uses TRBV4-1 and TRBJ2-7, with 14 positions matching TRBD2. V lost 4 bases to trimming and J lost 2 bases; unmatched junction nucleotides: 1. CDR1 and CDR2 from the germline V gene are MGHRA and YSYEKL. The CDR3 is 15 residues long.

In this sample, this clonotype turned up many times. This chain connects TRBV9 to TRBJ2-1; D possibly corresponds to TRBD2 (7 bases). Germline values: CDR1 SGDLS, CDR2 YYNGEE. V was pared by 0 bases and J by 6 bases, with 13 bases between. The CDR3 extends over 15 amino acids. The CDR3 DNA reads TGTGCCAGCAGCGTAGGCGGGGGACACTTCAATGAGCAGTTCTTC. It is translated as CASSVGGGHFNEQFF.

The V and J genes are TRBV27 and TRBJ2-3; no clear D gene. Germline CDR1 and CDR2: MNHEY and SMNVEV (reference sequence). This CDR3 is built from 13 residues. The V gene lost 6 bases and the J gene lost 5 bases, with 12 bases spanning the gap. CDR3 sequence: CASSLRPGDTQYF. In nucleotides, the CDR3 is TGTGCCAGCAGCCTACGTCCGGGAGATACGCAGTATTTT.

This clonotype has just a few counts. The chain has TRBV6-2 or TRBV6-3 and TRBJ2-1; TRBD1 matches 10 bases. From germline, CDR1 is MNHEY and CDR2 SVGEGT. J gave up 3 bases and V 0 bases, and 5 bases lay outside the gene matches. The CDR3 is 17 amino acids. CDR3 nucleotide sequence: TGTGCCAGCAGTTACTCGAGTTGGGACAGGGGCTACAATGAGCAGTTCTTC. Its protein product is CASSYSSWDRGYNEQFF.

This rearrangement joins TRBV12-3 or TRBV12-4 to TRBJ2-1; TRBD2 aligns across 11 bases. V shed 6 bases and J 5 bases; nucleotides not matched to a gene: 6. The CDR3 loop spans 15 amino acids. This CDR3 is CASRLLAGDDNEQFF. The CDR3 coding sequence is TGTGCCAGCAGACTACTAGCGGGGGATGACAATGAGCAGTTCTTC.

This sequence joins TRBV6-5 and TRBJ2-7; 11 nucleotides align to TRBD2. CDR1 is MNHEY and CDR2 is SVGAGI in the germline V gene. The CDR3 covers 14 residues. The junction had 6 bases not matched to a gene; V was cut back by 6 bases and J by 5 bases. The CDR3 here is CASSLAGGPHEQYF. The CDR3, as DNA: TGTGCCAGCAGCTTAGCGGGGGGGCCTCACGAGCAGTACTTC.

V usage is TRBV7-9 and J usage is TRBJ2-6; D may be TRBD1 (6 bases). Germline lookup yields CDR1 SEHNR and CDR2 FQNEAQ (reference sequence). CDR3 length equals 15 residues. V lost 8 bases to trimming and J lost 0 bases, with 11 bases between them. CDR3 sequence: CASDRLHSGANVLTF. In DNA, the CDR3 is TGTGCCAGCGACAGGCTCCACTCTGGGGCCAACGTCCTGACTTTC. Supplemented by reference TRBV7-9 and TRBJ2-6, the full variable domain reads DTGVSQNPRHKITKRGQNVTFRCDPISEHNRLYWYRQTLGQGPEFLTYFQNEAQLEKSRLLSDRFSAERPKGSFSTLEIQRTEQGDSAMYLCASDRLHSGANVLTFGAGSRLTVL.

This clonotype was counted ten times or more. The rearrangement joins TRBV27 to TRBJ2-2; 10 bases fit TRBD1. V was pared by 2 bases and J by 4 bases, with 4 bases of the junction left unmatched. This CDR3 has 16 amino acids. From germline, CDR1 is MNHEY and CDR2 SMNVEV (reference sequence). The CDR3 sequence: CASSLPGQGSTGELFF. CDR3 nucleotides: TGTGCCAGCAGTTTACCGGGACAGGGGTCCACCGGGGAGCTGTTTTTT.

Ten or more counts support this clonotype. The CDR3 region is CASSLGDRVTGELFF. The DNA of the CDR3 is TGCGCCAGCAGCTTGGGGGACAGGGTGACCGGGGAGCTGTTTTTT. The gene calls are TRBV5-1 and TRBJ2-2, with 9 bases fitting TRBD1. The germline gives CDR1 SGHRS, CDR2 YFSETQ. The J segment lost 5 bases and the V segment lost 0 bases, leaving 2 bases of the junction unmatched. CDR3 length: 15 residues.

V usage is TRBV5-1 and J usage is TRBJ2-1; perhaps TRBD2 as D (5 bases). The CDR3 has 16 residues. Germline CDR1 and CDR2: SGHRS and YFSETQ. Trimming took off 0 bases at V and 1 base at J, with 11 bases between the two ends. This CDR3 is CASSLGERVSYNEQFF. CDR3 sequence (DNA): TGCGCCAGCAGCTTGGGCGAGAGGGTTTCCTACAATGAGCAGTTCTTC.

V is TRBV7-3 and J is TRBJ2-3, with 9 bases identical to TRBD1. Germline CDR1 SGHTA, CDR2 FQGTGA. After removal of 5 bases from V and 3 bases from J, the junction contained 6 bases not matched to a gene. The CDR3 loop spans 15 amino acids. The CDR3 region is CASSTGQGTTDTQYF. The CDR3 bases are TGTGCCAGCAGCACCGGACAGGGGACAACAGATACGCAGTATTTT. Supplemented by reference TRBV7-3 and TRBJ2-3, the full variable domain reads GAGVSQTPSNKVTEKGKYVELRCDPISGHTALYWYRQSLGQGPEFLIYFQGTGAADDSGLPNDRFFAVRPEGSVSTLKIQRTERGDSAVYLCASSTGQGTTDTQYFGPGTRLTVL.

The rearrangement uses TRBV7-9 and TRBJ2-7; TRBD1 agrees at 7 bases. Germline CDR1 and CDR2: SEHNR and FQNEAQ (reference sequence). With V trimmed by 4 bases and J by 0 bases, 12 bases remained unmatched. The CDR3 extends over 17 amino acids. CDR3 in DNA: TGTGCCAGCAGCTCCCGCCGTCCCTCAGGGGGCTCCTACGAGCAGTACTTC. Amino acid sequence: CASSSRRPSGGSYEQYF. Filled out from reference TRBV7-9 and TRBJ2-7, the complete variable domain reads DTGVSQNPRHKITKRGQNVTFRCDPISEHNRLYWYRQTLGQGPEFLTYFQNEAQLEKSRLLSDRFSAERPKGSFSTLEIQRTEQGDSAMYLCASSSRRPSGGSYEQYFGPGTRLTVT.

This clonotype came up many times. The chain employs TRBV5-5 and TRBJ2-1; D gene unclear. The CDR3 length is 14 residues. Trimming cost V 0 bases and J 12 bases, with 16 bases left between them. CDR1 SGHKS and CDR2 YYEKEE come from the germline V gene (reference sequence). The DNA of the CDR3 is TGTGCCAGCAGCTTGGCAGATCCCAGGTCGGGGCAGTTCTTC. Amino acids: CASSLADPRSGQFF.

The chain recombines TRBV28 with TRBJ1-5; the D gene is possibly TRBD1 (5 bases). This CDR3 is 14 amino acids long. With 0 bases removed from V and 9 bases from J, the gap between germline ends came to 12 bases. The germline V gene has CDR1 MDHEN and CDR2 SYDVKM. The CDR3 is CASSLWTARGPQHF. In nucleotides, the CDR3 is TGTGCCAGCAGTTTATGGACAGCCCGGGGGCCCCAGCATTTT.

This clonotype was found a few times. J is TRBJ2-7 and V is TRBV29-1, with TRBD1 matching over 9 bases. This CDR3 is built from 14 residues. The V gene end was trimmed by 5 bases and the J gene end by 0 bases; junction bases not matched to a gene: 5. CDR1 is SQVTM, CDR2 ANQGSEA, per germline. As DNA, the CDR3 is TGCAGCGTTCACCGGGACAGGGACTCCTACGAGCAGTACGTC. It encodes CSVHRDRDSYEQYV.

In its sample, this clonotype was seen a few times. The gene calls are TRBV18 and TRBJ2-1; TRBD1 is a possible D gene (5 bases). Per germline, CDR1 KGHSH and CDR2 LQKENI. The CDR3 has 15 amino acids. V dropped 1 base and J dropped 5 bases, with 12 bases sitting between them. The CDR3 protein is CASSPRRDSHNEQFF. CDR3 DNA sequence: TGTGCCAGCTCACCACGTCGAGACAGCCACAATGAGCAGTTCTTC.

The rearrangement joins TRBV4-3 to TRBJ2-5, with 9 bases identical to TRBD1. Trimming removed 6 bases from V and 5 bases from J; junction bases left unmatched: 10. Germline CDR1 reads LGHNA; CDR2 reads YSLEER. This CDR3 is built from 15 residues. The CDR3 sequence: CASSYTPGQGETQYF. CDR3 nucleotides: TGCGCCAGCAGTTATACCCCGGGACAGGGCGAGACCCAGTACTTC.

This clonotype was counted only a few times. The rearrangement uses TRBV12-3 or TRBV12-4 and TRBJ2-1; D assignment may be TRBD1 or TRBD2 (5 bases each). This CDR3 comprises 14 residues. Trimming took 3 bases from V and 6 from J, leaving 12 bases between them. CDR3 DNA sequence: TGTGCCAGCAGTTTCCAGGGAGCTGGCAATGAGCAGTTCTTC. This sequence encodes CASSFQGAGNEQFF.

This clonotype was seen a handful of times. The rearrangement uses TRBV7-3 and TRBJ2-7; D possibly corresponds to TRBD2 (5 bases). V shed 1 base and J shed 6 bases, with 13 bases lying between them. The CDR3 covers 14 residues. CDR1 is SGHTA and CDR2 is FQGTGA in the germline V gene. CDR3 nucleotide sequence: TGTGCCAGCAGCTTAAATGACCCGGCGGGCGAGCAGTACTTC. Amino acids: CASSLNDPAGEQYF.